The TCR beta chain described here comes from a study of read filtering for tumor transcriptome and immune sequencing. Trimming took 4 bases from V and 7 from J; bases not matched to a gene: 5. Germline CDR1 SEHNR, CDR2 FQNEAQ (reference sequence). The CDR3 totals 13 residues. Molecular barcoded adaptors covering alpha/delta and beta/gamma chains were used on 400 ng RNA. TCRdb independently ran MiXCR on the reads; one entry per CDR3 protein. The table shows roughly 25,000 distinct CDR3 sequences, with 20% to 25% occurring only once. The sequence was collected from a donor at least 40 years old with multiple myeloma. The sample consisted of a population of CD138-negative cells sorted from bone marrow. The chain couples TRBV7-9 to TRBJ1-1; 8 bases map to TRBD1. The CDR3 DNA is TGTGCCAGCAGCTACCCAGGACAGGGTGAAGCTTTCTTT. It translates to CASSYPGQGEAFF.